These 2 T cell receptor beta chains came from one sample sequenced in a study of T cells in localized non-small cell lung cancer. Repertoires were generated with immunoSEQ multiplex PCR, while TCRdb's copy carries only in-frame clones and drops some. Of about 41,000 clones detected, 85% to 90% appear once; the ten largest clones hold around 7%. The sample here was peripheral blood, taken before any cancer treatment. Receptor source: a woman aged 18 to 50 with stage III lung adenocarcinoma.

The gene calls are TRBV2 and TRBJ2-3; D is unresolved. The V gene's germline CDR1 is SNHLY and CDR2 FYNNEI. Deletions cut 4 bases from V and 0 bases from J, with 8 bases between. CDR3 length equals 14 residues. DNA of the CDR3: TGTGCCAGCAGTGTAGGCAGTAGCACAGATACGCAGTATTTT. It translates to CASSVGSSTDTQYF.

The CDR3 region is CAISDKSTGLAGYNEQFF. The CDR3 coding sequence is TGTGCCATCAGTGACAAATCCACCGGACTAGCGGGGTACAATGAGCAGTTCTTC. The V and J genes are TRBV10-3 and TRBJ2-1; 12 bases line up with TRBD2. CDR3 length equals 18 residues. V gave up 3 bases and J gave up 4 bases; unmatched junction bases: 10. Germline CDR1 ENHRY, CDR2 SYGVKD.